The sequence of this T cell receptor (beta chain) was determined in a study of blood T cell repertoires in COVID-19. Study context: The cDNA or gDNA used as material had been derived from T cells, B-cell-depleted T cells, or PBMCs.

Two negative PCRs, clearance, or symptom resolution had been documented for recovered Cohort 3 donors. As processed by the authors: Cell counts per sample came from amplifying reference gene primers. Data came from immunoSEQ multiplex PCR; TCRdb stores just in-frame clones and leaves some out. From that table come the V and J calls and clone size; the DNA was used to work out D and trimming. The sample records 150,000 to 200,000 clones, approximately 84% being singletons. CDR1 and CDR2 (germline): SGHTA, FQGNSA. This CDR3 spans 15 amino acids. J lost 2 bases, V lost 7 bases, and 9 bases had no gene match.

The chain recombines TRBV7-2 with TRBJ2-3; TRBD2 aligns across 7 bases. Source material: PBMCs or T cells enriched from blood (not recorded which). This sequence was found in a man aged 35 to 55 who had recovered from COVID-19. CDR3 amino acids: CASMGLAALTDTQYF. The CDR3 coding sequence is TGTGCCAGCATGGGGCTAGCGGCGCTCACAGATACGCAGTATTTT.